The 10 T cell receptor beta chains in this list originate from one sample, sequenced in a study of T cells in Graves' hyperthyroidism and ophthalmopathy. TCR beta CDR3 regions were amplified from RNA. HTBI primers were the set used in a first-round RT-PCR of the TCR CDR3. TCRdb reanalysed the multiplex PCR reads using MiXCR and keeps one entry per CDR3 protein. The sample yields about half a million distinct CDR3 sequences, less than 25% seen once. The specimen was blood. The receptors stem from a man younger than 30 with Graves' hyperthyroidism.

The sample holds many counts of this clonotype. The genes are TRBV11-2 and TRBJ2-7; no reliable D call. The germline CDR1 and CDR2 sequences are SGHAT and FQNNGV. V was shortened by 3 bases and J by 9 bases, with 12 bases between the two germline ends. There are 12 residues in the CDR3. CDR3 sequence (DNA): TGTGCCAGCAGCTTGAAATCGGGTGGGCAGTACTTC. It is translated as CASSLKSGGQYF.

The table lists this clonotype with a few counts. In DNA form, the CDR3 reads TGTGCCAGCAGCCGAGAGGGACTGGTGGAAAACATTCAGTACTTC. Protein product: CASSREGLVENIQYF. This chain connects TRBV3-1 to TRBJ2-4; TRBD2 might be the D (6 bases). Trimming shortened V by 4 bases and J by 5 bases, and 15 bases separated the two germline ends. The CDR3 is made up of 15 amino acids. Germline CDR1 reads LGHDT; CDR2 reads YNNKEL (reference sequence).

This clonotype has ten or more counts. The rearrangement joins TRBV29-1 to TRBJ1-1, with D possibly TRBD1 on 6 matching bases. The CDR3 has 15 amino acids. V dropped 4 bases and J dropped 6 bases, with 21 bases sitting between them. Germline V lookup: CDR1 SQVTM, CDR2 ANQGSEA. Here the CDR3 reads CSVVSPPDRAPEAFF. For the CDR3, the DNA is TGCAGCGTTGTTAGTCCTCCGGACAGAGCTCCTGAAGCTTTCTTT.

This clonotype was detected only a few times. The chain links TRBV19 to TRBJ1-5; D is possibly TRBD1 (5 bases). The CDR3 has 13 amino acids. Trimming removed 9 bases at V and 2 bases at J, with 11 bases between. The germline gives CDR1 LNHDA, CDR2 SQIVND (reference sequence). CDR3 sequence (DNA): TGTGCCAGCGCCAGGGCTGGCAATCAGCCCCAGCATTTT. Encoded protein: CASARAGNQPQHF. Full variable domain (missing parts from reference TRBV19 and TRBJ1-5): DGGITQSPKYLFRKEGQNVTLSCEQNLNHDAMYWYRQDPGQGLRLIYYSQIVNDFQKGDIAEGYSVSREKKESFPLTVTSAQKNPTAFYLCASARAGNQPQHFGDGTRLSIL.

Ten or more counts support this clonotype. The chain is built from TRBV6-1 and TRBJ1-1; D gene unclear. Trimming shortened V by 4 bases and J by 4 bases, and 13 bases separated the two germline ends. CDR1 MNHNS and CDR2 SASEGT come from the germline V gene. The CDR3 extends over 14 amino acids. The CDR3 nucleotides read TGTGCCAGCAGTGCCGGGGAACGGGGCACTGAAGCTTTCTTT. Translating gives CASSAGERGTEAFF.

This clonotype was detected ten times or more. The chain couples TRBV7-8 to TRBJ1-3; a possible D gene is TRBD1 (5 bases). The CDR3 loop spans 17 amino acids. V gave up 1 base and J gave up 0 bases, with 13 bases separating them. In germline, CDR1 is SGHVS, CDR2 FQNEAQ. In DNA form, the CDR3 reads TGTGCCAGCAGCTTAGGAGCGGGGCACCTCTCTGGAAACACCATATATTTT. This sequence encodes CASSLGAGHLSGNTIYF.

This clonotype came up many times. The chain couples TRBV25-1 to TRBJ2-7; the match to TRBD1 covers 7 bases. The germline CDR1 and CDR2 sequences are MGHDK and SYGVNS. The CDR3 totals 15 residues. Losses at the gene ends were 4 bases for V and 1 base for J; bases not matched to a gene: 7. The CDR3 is CASSAPGTASYEQYF. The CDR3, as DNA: TGTGCCAGCAGTGCCCCCGGGACAGCTTCCTACGAGCAGTACTTC.

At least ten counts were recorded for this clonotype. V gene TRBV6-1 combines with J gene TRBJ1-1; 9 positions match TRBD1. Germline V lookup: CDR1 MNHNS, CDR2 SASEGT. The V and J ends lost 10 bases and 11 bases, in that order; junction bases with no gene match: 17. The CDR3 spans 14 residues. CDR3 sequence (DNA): TGTGCCATCGGACAGGGGTCGATTGGCGGACGCGCTTTCTTT. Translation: CAIGQGSIGGRAFF.

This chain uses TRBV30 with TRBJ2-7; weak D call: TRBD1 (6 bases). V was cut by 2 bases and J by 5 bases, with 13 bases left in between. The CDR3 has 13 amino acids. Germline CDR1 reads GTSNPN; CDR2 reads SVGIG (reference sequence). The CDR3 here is CAWSWQGSHEQYF. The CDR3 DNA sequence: TGTGCCTGGAGTTGGCAGGGGAGCCACGAGCAGTACTTC. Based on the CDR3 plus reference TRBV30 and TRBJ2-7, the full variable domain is SQTIHQWPATLVQPVGSPLSLECTVEGTSNPNLYWYRQAAGRGLQLLFYSVGIGQISSEVPQNLSASRPQDRQFILSSKKLLLSDSGFYLCAWSWQGSHEQYFGPGTRLTVT.

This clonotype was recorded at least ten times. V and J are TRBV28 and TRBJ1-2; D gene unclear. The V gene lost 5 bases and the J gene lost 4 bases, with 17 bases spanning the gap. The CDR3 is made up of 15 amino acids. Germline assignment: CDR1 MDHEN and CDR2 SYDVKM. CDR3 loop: CASSLAGTAGYGYTF. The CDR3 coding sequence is TGTGCCAGCAGTCTGGCCGGAACCGCCGGCTATGGCTACACCTTC.